The rows below give T cell receptor beta chains drawn from one sample of a study of OX40 agonist ivuxolimab in advanced cancers. Using immunoSEQ multiplex PCR, the repertoire was profiled, and TCRdb retains in-frame clones only, with some absent. The table lists more than 15,000 clones, 70% to 90% of them singletons, with approximately 70% in the top ten. Sequenced here: CD4+ or CD8+ T cells sorted from blood, sampled in a trial of the OX40 agonist ivuxolimab. These receptors were taken from an adult with an advanced solid tumor such as melanoma, head and neck, liver or kidney cancer. Each CDR3 is given without its conserved first and last residue. The size of a clone is reported for some rows only, either as once, few or many, or as a class for expanded clones.

size: -; V: TRBV5-4; J: TRBJ2-7; CDR3: ASSLDDLPYEQY
size: -; V: TRBV15; J: TRBJ2-5; CDR3: ATSRDAGGGETQY
size: -; V: TRBV6-6; J: TRBJ2-7; CDR3: ASSPRLAYEQY
size: -; V: TRBV7-9; J: TRBJ2-2; CDR3: ASRDRENTGELF
size: -; V: TRBV5-1; J: TRBJ1-6; CDR3: ASSLLDRDSPLH
size: -; V: TRBV6-5; J: TRBJ2-5; CDR3: ASRQGAQETQY
size: -; V: TRBV7-3; J: TRBJ2-3; CDR3: ASRGGGDTDTQY
size: -; V: TRBV10-3; J: TRBJ1-1; CDR3: AINEGGFEAF
size: -; V: TRBV6-6; J: TRBJ2-5; CDR3: ASSYSFSGAETTQY
size: -; V: TRBV7-9; J: TRBJ2-3; CDR3: ASSLKTSGDYTYTQY
size: -; V: TRBV19; J: TRBJ1-5; CDR3: ASSLLGQGNQPQH
size: -; V: TRBV7-3; J: TRBJ2-3; CDR3: ASSLTSGYSDTQY
size: -; V: TRBV9; J: TRBJ2-7; CDR3: ASSNTHDRAPYEQY
size: -; V: TRBV5-6; J: TRBJ1-1; CDR3: ASSQTLNTEAF
size: -; V: TRBV2; J: TRBJ2-7; CDR3: ASTLSYEQY
size: -; V: TRBV7-9; J: TRBJ2-3; CDR3: ASRLRLDTQY
size: -; V: TRBV4-3; J: TRBJ1-5; CDR3: ASSQDNTADQPQH
size: -; V: TRBV11-2; J: TRBJ2-7; CDR3: ASSLGVGRAYEQY
size: -; V: TRBV29-1; J: TRBJ1-2; CDR3: SVEGREGLWSGYT
size: -; V: TRBV11-1; J: TRBJ2-3; CDR3: ASSLGGSTDTQY
size: -; V: TRBV30; J: TRBJ2-7; CDR3: ASDRVGEQY
size: -; V: TRBV2; J: TRBJ2-1; CDR3: ASPRDFSSYNEQF
size: -; V: TRBV11-2; J: TRBJ2-2; CDR3: ASSPGRDTGELF
size: -; V: TRBV4-3; J: TRBJ2-7; CDR3: ASSQAGGRTYEQY
size: -; V: TRBV18; J: TRBJ2-7; CDR3: ASSPRDRAYEQY
size: -; V: TRBV7-2; J: TRBJ1-2; CDR3: ASSLEVSLLYGYT
size: -; V: TRBV27; J: TRBJ2-3; CDR3: ASSSGTDTQY
size: -; V: TRBV14; J: TRBJ2-2; CDR3: ASSQVGLQNTGELF
size: -; V: TRBV6-4; J: TRBJ2-1; CDR3: ASSDGGGGAYNEQF
size: once; V: TRBV2; J: TRBJ1-2; CDR3: ASSEAGQGNGYGYT
size: -; V: TRBV11-3; J: TRBJ2-7; CDR3: ASSTPQGPTSYEQY
size: -; V: TRBV7-4; J: TRBJ2-5; CDR3: ASSLEGHYQETQY
size: -; V: TRBV30; J: TRBJ2-7; CDR3: AFTGYINYEQY
size: -; V: TRBV2; J: TRBJ1-2; CDR3: ASSDIRDAYGYT
size: -; V: TRBV27; J: TRBJ1-1; CDR3: ASSSPGQGLLEAF
size: once; V: TRBV29-1; J: TRBJ1-2; CDR3: SVDFAGVGFGYT
size: -; V: TRBV6-5; J: TRBJ1-6; CDR3: ASSYGVNSPLH
size: -; V: TRBV4-3; J: TRBJ2-7; CDR3: ASSQALAGAYEQY
size: -; V: TRBV15; J: TRBJ1-4; CDR3: ATRGDGEEKLF
size: -; V: TRBV19; J: TRBJ1-4; CDR3: ARNRGGEKLF
size: once; V: TRBV7-2; J: TRBJ2-7; CDR3: ASSQGQGTYEQY
size: once; V: TRBV9; J: TRBJ2-7; CDR3: ASSVEGGDEQY
size: -; V: TRBV10-3; J: TRBJ2-1; CDR3: AITPTGYNEQF
size: -; V: TRBV4-2; J: TRBJ2-7; CDR3: ASSLALAKTYEQY
size: once; V: TRBV6-5; J: TRBJ2-7; CDR3: ASSYSKRLYEQY
size: few; V: TRBV2; J: TRBJ1-2; CDR3: ASSEPDPDYGYT
size: -; V: TRBV19; J: TRBJ2-4; CDR3: ATPHEGENIQY
size: -; V: TRBV28; J: TRBJ2-7; CDR3: ASSLSVSYEQY
size: -; V: TRBV7-2; J: TRBJ2-7; CDR3: ASSAEESYEQY
size: -; V: TRBV15; J: TRBJ2-2; CDR3: ATSRERTGRTGELF
size: once; V: TRBV4-3; J: TRBJ2-4; CDR3: ASSQGSPQLAKNIQY